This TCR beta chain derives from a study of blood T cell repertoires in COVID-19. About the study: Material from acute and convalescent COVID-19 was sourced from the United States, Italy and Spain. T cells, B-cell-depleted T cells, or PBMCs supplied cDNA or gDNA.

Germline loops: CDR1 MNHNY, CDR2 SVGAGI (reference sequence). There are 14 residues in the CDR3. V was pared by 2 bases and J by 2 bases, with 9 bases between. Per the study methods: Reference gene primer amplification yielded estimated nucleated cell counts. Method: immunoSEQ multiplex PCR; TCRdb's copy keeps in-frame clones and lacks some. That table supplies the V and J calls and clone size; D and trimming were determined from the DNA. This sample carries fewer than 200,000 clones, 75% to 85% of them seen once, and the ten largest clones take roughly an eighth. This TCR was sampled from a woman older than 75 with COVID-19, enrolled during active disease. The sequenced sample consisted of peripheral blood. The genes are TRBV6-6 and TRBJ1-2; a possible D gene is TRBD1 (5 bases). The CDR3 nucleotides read TGTGCCAGCAGTTACCTCGCAGGGAACTATGGCTACACCTTC. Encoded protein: CASSYLAGNYGYTF.